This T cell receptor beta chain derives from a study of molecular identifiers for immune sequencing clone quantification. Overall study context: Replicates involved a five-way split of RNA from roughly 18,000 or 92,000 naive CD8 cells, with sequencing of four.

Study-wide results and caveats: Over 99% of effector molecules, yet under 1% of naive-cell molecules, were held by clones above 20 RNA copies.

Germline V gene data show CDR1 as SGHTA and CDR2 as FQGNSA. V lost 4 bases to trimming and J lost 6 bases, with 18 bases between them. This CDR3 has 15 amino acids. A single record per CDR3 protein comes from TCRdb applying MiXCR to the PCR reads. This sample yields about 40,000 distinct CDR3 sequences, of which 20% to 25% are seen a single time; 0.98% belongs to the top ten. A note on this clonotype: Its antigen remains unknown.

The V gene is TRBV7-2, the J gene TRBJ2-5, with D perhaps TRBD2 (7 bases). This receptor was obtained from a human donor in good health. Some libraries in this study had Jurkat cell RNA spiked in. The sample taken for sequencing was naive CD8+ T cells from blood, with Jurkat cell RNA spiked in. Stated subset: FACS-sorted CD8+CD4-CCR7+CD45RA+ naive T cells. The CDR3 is CASSSDLGGRKTQYF. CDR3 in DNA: TGTGCCAGCAGCTCGGATCTGGGGGGGCGGAAGACCCAGTACTTC.